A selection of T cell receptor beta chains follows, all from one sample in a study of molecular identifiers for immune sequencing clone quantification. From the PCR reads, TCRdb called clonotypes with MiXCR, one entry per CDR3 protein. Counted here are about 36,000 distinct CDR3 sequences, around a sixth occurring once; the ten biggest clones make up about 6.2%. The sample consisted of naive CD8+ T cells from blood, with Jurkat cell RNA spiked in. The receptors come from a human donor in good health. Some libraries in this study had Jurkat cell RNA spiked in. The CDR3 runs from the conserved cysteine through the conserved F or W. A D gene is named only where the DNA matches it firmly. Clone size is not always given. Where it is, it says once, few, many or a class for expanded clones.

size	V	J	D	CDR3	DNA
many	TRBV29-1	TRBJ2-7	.	CSVDRDGEQYF	TGCAGCGTTGATAGGGATGGGGAGCAGTACTTC
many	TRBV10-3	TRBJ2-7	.	CAISEDSGYEQYF	TGTGCCATCAGTGAGGATAGCGGCTACGAGCAGTACTTC
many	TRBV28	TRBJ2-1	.	CASSSSSWEQFF	TGTGCCAGCAGTTCCTCGTCGTGGGAGCAGTTCTTC
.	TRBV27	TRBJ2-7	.	CASSSTTYEQYF	TGTGCCAGCAGTTCGACTACCTACGAGCAGTACTTC
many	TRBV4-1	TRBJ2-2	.	CASSQDRGTGELFF	TGCGCCAGCAGCCAAGATAGGGGCACCGGGGAGCTGTTTTTT
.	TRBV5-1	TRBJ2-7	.	CASSPDSSYGQYF	TGCGCCAGCAGCCCAGACAGTTCTTACGGGCAGTACTTC
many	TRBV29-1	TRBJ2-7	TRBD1	CSVVGFGRDRVYEQYF	TGCAGCGTTGTTGGTTTTGGGCGGGACAGGGTGTACGAGCAGTACTTC
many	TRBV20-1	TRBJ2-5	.	CSASRYREEETQYF	TGCAGTGCTAGTCGGTACAGGGAGGAAGAGACCCAGTACTTC
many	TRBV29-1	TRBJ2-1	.	CSVRGESYNEQFF	TGCAGCGTTCGGGGTGAGTCCTACAATGAGCAGTTCTTC
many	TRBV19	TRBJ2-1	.	CASSMGGSSYNEQFF	TGTGCCAGTAGTATGGGGGGTAGCTCCTACAATGAGCAGTTCTTC
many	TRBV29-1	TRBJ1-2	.	CSVPPTALNYGYTF	TGCAGCGTTCCCCCGACGGCCCTTAACTATGGCTACACCTTC